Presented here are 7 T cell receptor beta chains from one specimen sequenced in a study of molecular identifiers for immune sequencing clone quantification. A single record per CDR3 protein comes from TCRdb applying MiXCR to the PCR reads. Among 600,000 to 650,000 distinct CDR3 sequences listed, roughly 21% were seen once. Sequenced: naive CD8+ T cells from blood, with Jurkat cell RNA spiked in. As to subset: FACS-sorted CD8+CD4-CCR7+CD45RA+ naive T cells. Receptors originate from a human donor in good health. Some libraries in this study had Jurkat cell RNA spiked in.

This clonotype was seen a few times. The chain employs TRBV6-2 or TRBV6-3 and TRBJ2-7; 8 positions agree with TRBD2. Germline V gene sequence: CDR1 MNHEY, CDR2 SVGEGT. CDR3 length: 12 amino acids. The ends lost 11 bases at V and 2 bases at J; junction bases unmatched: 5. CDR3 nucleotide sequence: TGTGCCTCGGGGGGGGCGACCTACGAGCAGTACTTC. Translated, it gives CASGGATYEQYF.

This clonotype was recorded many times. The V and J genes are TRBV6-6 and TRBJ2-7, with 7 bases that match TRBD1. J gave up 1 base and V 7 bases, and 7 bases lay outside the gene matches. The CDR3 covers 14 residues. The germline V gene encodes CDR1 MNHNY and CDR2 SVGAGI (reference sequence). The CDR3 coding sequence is TGTGCCAGCAAACCGGGACAGCTGTCCTACGAGCAGTACTTC. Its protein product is CASKPGQLSYEQYF.

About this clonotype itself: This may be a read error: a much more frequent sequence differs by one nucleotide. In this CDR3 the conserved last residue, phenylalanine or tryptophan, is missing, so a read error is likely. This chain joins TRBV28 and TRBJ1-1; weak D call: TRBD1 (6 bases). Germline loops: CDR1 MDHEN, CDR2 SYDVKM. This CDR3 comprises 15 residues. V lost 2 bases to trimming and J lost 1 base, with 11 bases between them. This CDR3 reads CASSLIGGGNTEAFS. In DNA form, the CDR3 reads TGTGCCAGCAGTTTAATAGGAGGGGGGAACACTGAAGCTTTCTCT.

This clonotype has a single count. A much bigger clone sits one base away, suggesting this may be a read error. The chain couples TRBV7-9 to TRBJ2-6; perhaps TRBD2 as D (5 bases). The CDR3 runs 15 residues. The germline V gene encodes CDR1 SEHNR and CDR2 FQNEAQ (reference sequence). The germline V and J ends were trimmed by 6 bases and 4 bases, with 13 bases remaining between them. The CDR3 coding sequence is TGTGCCAGCAGGCCTGCGGGCGCGGGGGCCAACGTCCTGACTTTC. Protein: CASRPAGAGANVLTF.

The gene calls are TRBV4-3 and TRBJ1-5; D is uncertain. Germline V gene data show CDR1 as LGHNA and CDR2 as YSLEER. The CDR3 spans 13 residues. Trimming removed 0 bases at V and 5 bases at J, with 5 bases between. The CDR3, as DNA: TGCGCCAGCAGCCAAGAGAGGCATCAGCCCCAGCATTTT. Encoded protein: CASSQERHQPQHF.

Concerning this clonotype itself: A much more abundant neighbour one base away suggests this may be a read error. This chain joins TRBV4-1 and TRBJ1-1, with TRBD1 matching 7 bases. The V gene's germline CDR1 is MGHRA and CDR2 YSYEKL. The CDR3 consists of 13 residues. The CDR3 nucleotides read TGCGCCAGCGGCCAACAGGGGCCCACTGAAGCTTTCTTT. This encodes CASGQQGPTEAFF.

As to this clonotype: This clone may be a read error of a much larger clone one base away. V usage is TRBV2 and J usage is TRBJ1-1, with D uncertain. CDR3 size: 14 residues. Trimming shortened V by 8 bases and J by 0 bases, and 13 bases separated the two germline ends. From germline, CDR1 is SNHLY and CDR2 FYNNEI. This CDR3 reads CASGVSQMNTEAFF. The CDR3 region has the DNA TGTGCCAGCGGAGTTTCGCAGATGAACACTGAAGCTTTCTTT.